This T cell receptor beta chain was recovered during a study of T cell responses to AZD1222 COVID-19 vaccine. Study-wide findings and caveats: Seropositive AZD1222 recipients at baseline numbered only five or six.

Regarding this clone: Antigen unknown.

This table comes from immunoSEQ multiplex PCR, and its TCRdb copy is limited to in-frame clones, with some not included. The sample lists some 120,000 clones, 75% to 90% occurring once. This TCR came from an adult in good health. Here the sequenced sample was peripheral blood, taken on day 0 of MenACWY control vaccination.

The CDR3 DNA sequence: TGTGCCAGCAGTGAAACGAAGTGGTACGAGCAGTACTTC. Translation gives CASSETKWYEQYF. The chain uses TRBV2 and TRBJ2-7; no clear D gene. This CDR3 has 13 residues. V was clipped by 2 bases and J by 4 bases, with 9 bases between them. The germline V gene encodes CDR1 SNHLY and CDR2 FYNNEI.